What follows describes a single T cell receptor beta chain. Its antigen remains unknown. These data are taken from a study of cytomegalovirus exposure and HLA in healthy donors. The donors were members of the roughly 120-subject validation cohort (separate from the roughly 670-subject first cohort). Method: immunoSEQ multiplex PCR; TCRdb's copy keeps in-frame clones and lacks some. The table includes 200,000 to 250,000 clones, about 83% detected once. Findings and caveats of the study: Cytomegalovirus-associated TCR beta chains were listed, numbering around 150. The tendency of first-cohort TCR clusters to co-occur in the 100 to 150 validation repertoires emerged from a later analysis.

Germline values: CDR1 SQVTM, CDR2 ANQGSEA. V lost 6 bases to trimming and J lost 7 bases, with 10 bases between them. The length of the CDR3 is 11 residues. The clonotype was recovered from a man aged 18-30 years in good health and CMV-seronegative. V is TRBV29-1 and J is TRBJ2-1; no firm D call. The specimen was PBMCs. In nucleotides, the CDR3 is TGCAGCGTGCTTTTGACAAATGAGCAGTTCTTC. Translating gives CSVLLTNEQFF.